This TCR beta chain was sequenced in a study of cytomegalovirus exposure and HLA in healthy donors. Across the study: A subsequent analysis reported that the 95 to 150 validation repertoires were produced on the same platform that had also been used for the 666 first-cohort repertoires.

Germline trimming cut 4 bases from V and 3 bases from J; bases unmatched to any gene: 2. CDR1 and CDR2 from the germline V gene are KGHSH and LQKENI. The CDR3 spans 14 residues. Study-wide results and limits: The study designated 150 to 200 TCR beta chains cytomegalovirus-associated. Specificity for CMV antigens was confirmed in vitro for a few of the CMV-associated chains.

Donors came from a validation cohort of about 110 subjects, distinct from the first 666-subject cohort. This clone showed up just once. What it recognizes is unknown. Some clones are missing from TCRdb's copy, which holds only in-frame ones; the method was immunoSEQ multiplex PCR. The data show approximately 210,000 clones, about 91% seen once. The V gene is TRBV18, the J gene TRBJ2-7; 11 nucleotides line up with TRBD1. This sequence originates from a young woman in good health and CMV-seronegative. The sample consisted of PBMCs. The DNA of the CDR3 is TGTGCCAGCTCACAGGGACAGGGGGTCTACGAGCAGTACTTC. Its translation is CASSQGQGVYEQYF.